This TCR beta chain was retrieved from a study of human thymus T cells. Assay used: immunoSEQ multiplex PCR; TCRdb lists only in-frame clones, some missing. The sample has tens of thousands of clones; roughly 95% are singletons. This CDR3 has 14 residues. Germline CDR1 SGHTA, CDR2 FQGNSA. The ends were cut back, 0 bases at V and 4 bases at J, with 9 bases in the middle. Resections from corrective heart surgery supplied the thymus tissue. Each of the donors was a healthy Finnish infant who was undergoing open corrective cardiac surgery for congenital heart defects. Sequencing was carried out using thymus tissue. The rearrangement uses TRBV7-2 and TRBJ1-1; tentatively, D is TRBD1 (6 bases). The clonotype comes from a girl less than two years old with a congenital heart defect but otherwise immunologically healthy. As DNA, the CDR3 is TGTGCCAGCAGCTTAGCGCGGGGGGCCACTGAAGCTTTCTTT. Translation gives CASSLARGATEAFF. Full variable domain (outside the CDR3, taken from reference TRBV7-2 and TRBJ1-1): GAGVSQSPSNKVTEKGKDVELRCDPISGHTALYWYRQSLGQGLEFLIYFQGNSAPDKSGLPSDRFSAERTGGSVSTLTIQRTQQEDSAVYLCASSLARGATEAFFGQGTRLTVV.